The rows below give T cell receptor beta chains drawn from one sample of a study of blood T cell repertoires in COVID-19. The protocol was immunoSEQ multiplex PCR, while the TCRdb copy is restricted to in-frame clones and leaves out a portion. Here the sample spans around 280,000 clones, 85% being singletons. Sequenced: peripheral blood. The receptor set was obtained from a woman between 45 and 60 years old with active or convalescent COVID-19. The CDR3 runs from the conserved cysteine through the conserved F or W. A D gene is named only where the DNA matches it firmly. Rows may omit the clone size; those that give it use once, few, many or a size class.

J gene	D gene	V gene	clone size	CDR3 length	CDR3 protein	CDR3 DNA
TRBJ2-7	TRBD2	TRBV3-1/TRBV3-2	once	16	CASSPLRLAGPYEQYF	TGTGCCAGCAGCCCCCTCCGACTAGCGGGGCCCTACGAGCAGTACTTC
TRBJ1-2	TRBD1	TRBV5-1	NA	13	CASSLGTGVGDTF	TGCGCCAGCAGCTTGGGGACAGGGGTCGGGGACACCTTC
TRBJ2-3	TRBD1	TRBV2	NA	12	CASSRDSDTQYF	TGTGCCAGCAGTAGGGACAGCGATACGCAGTATTTT
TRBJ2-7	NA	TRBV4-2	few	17	CASQPNGRASRSYEQYF	TGTGCCAGCCAACCGAACGGGCGGGCGTCCCGATCCTACGAGCAGTACTTC
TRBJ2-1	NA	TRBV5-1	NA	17	CASGPYTGTASYNEQFF	TGCGCCAGCGGTCCTTATACCGGGACTGCCTCCTACAATGAGCAGTTCTTC
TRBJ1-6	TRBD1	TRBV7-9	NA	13	CAVSGQGDSPLHF	TGTGCCGTGTCGGGACAGGGGGATTCACCCCTCCACTTT
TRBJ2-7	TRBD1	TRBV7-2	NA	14	CASSPSRTGIKQYF	TGTGCCAGCAGCCCCTCGAGGACAGGGATCAAGCAGTACTTC
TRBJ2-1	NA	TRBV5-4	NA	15	CASSFSVSSYNEQFF	TGTGCCAGCAGCTTCTCGGTGAGCTCCTACAATGAGCAGTTCTTC
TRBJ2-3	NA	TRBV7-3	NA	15	CASSLTSGDSDTQYF	TGTGCCAGCAGCTTAACGTCCGGTGATTCAGATACGCAGTATTTT
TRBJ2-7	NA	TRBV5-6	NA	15	CASSLVGGEGREEYF	TGTGCCAGCAGCTTGGTGGGGGGAGAGGGGCGAGAGGAGTACTTC
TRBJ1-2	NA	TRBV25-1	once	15	CASSEGGSRNYGYTF	TGTGCCAGCAGTGAAGGAGGGAGCAGGAACTATGGCTACACCTTC
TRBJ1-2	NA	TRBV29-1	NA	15	CSVDSVGRVRYGYTF	TGCAGCGTTGATTCAGTAGGCAGGGTGCGTTATGGCTACACCTTC
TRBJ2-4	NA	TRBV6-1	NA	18	CASSEIQTLQGQGNIQYF	TGTGCCAGCAGTGAAATCCAGACCTTGCAGGGGCAGGGAAACATTCAGTACTTC
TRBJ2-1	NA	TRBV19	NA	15	CASSIQRAMRNEQFF	TGTGCCAGTAGTATCCAGCGGGCAATGAGGAATGAGCAGTTCTTC
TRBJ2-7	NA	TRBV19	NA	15	CASSIEALALGEQYF	TGTGCCAGTAGTATAGAGGCGCTAGCCTTGGGCGAGCAGTACTTC
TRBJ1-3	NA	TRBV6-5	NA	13	CASNLNSGNTIYF	TGTGCCAGCAATCTTAACTCTGGAAACACCATATATTTT
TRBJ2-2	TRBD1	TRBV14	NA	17	CASSQVTGAINTGELFF	TGTGCCAGCAGCCAAGTGACAGGGGCGATCAACACCGGGGAGCTGTTTTTT
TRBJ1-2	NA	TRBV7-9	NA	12	CASSSGVGGYTF	TGTGCCAGCAGCTCTGGAGTGGGTGGCTACACCTTC
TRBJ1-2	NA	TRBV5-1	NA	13	CASSLAPGFGYTF	TGCGCCAGCAGCTTGGCCCCGGGGTTCGGCTACACCTTC
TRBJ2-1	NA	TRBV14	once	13	CASSQVFRDEQFF	TGTGCCAGCAGCCAAGTCTTCAGGGATGAGCAGTTCTTC
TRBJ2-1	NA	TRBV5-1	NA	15	CASSLGWSSYNEQFF	TGCGCCAGCAGCTTGGGCTGGAGCTCCTACAATGAGCAGTTCTTC
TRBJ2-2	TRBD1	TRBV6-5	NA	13	CASRRQGVGELFF	TGTGCCAGCAGACGACAGGGAGTTGGGGAGCTGTTTTTT
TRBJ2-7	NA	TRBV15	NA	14	CATKSDQGRYEQYF	TGTGCCACCAAATCGGACCAGGGGCGGTACGAGCAGTACTTC
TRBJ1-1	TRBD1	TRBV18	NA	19	CASSPRGGQGSVMNTEAFF	TGTGCCAGCTCACCCAGGGGGGGACAGGGGTCCGTAATGAACACTGAAGCTTTCTTT
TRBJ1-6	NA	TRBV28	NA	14	CASSLQLPHSPLHF	TGTGCCAGCAGTTTACAACTTCCCCATTCACCCCTCCACTTT
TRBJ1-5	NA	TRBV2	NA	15	CASRIKGISNQPQHF	TGTGCCAGCCGCATAAAGGGGATAAGCAATCAGCCCCAGCATTTT
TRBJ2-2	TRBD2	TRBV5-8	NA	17	CASTLGLAGANTGELFF	TGTGCCAGCACCCTGGGACTAGCGGGAGCGAACACCGGGGAGCTGTTTTTT